This TCR beta chain is drawn from a study of memory B cells and T cells in multiple sclerosis. Study-wide findings and caveats: Clone-set sizes differed between compartments, so shared clonotype counts needed normalization.

As regards this clone: The antigen remains unidentified.

Germline CDR1 SGHDN, CDR2 FVKESK. The CDR3 length is 13 residues. The V end lost 0 bases, the J end lost 4 bases, and 6 bases lay between the germline ends. Clones were read by immunoSEQ multiplex PCR, and TCRdb kept only the in-frame ones, dropping some. Of 12,000 or so clones listed, almost 85% are singletons. Stimulus-free culture yielded autoproliferating CFSE-dim and non-proliferating CFSE-high T cells, each sequenced separately. Pooled replicate wells came from approximately 51 million CFSE-labeled PBMCs cultured less than 8 days without stimulus. PBMCs were labeled with around 0.5 uM CFSE and cultured without exogenous stimuli.

The sequenced material came from PBMCs from blood kept in culture. The chain uses TRBV14 and TRBJ1-2; D remains ambiguous. The source is a human donor with multiple sclerosis. The CDR3 protein is CASSQDYSYGYTF. The CDR3 DNA reads TGTGCCAGCAGCCAAGATTACAGCTATGGCTACACCTTC.